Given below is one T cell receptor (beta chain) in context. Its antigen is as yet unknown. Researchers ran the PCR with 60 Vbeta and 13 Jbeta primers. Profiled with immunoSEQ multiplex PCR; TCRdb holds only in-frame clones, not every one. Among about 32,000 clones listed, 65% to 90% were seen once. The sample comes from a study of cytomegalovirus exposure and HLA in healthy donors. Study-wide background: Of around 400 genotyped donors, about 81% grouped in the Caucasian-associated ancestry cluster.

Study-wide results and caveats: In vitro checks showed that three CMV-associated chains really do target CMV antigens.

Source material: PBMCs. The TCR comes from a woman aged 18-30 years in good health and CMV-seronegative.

CDR3 coding DNA: TGTGCCAGTAACGAGGTCTGGAACACTGAAGCTTTCTTT. Translation: CASNEVWNTEAFF. The J gene is TRBJ1-1, the V gene TRBV19; D unclear. Germline loops: CDR1 LNHDA, CDR2 SQIVND (reference sequence). The CDR3 is 13 amino acids. Between the trimmed V and J ends, which lost 7 bases and 1 base, there was a span of 10 bases.